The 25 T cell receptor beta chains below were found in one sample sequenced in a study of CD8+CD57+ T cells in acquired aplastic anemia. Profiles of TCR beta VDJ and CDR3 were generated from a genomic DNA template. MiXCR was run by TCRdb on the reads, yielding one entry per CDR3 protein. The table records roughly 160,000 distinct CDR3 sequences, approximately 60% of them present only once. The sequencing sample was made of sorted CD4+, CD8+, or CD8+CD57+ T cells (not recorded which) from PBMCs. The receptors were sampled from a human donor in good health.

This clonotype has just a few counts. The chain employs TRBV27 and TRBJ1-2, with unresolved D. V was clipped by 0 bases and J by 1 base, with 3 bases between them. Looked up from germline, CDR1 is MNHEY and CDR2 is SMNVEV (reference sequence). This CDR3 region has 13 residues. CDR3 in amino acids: CASSLSNNYGYTF. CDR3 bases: TGTGCCAGCAGTTTATCTAATAACTATGGCTACACCTTC.

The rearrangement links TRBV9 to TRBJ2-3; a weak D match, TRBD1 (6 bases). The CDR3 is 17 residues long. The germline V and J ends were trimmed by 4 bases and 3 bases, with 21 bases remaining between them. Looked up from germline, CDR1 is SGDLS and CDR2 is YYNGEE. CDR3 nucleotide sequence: TGTGCCAGCAGCAGAACCCTCCCCAGGGGTTTGACAGATACGCAGTATTTT. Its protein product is CASSRTLPRGLTDTQYF.

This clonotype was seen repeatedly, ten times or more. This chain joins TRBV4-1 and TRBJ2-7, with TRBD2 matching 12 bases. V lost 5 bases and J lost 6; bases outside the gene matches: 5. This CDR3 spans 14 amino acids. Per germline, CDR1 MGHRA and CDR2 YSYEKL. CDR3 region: CASSTTSGSSEQYF. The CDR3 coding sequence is TGCGCCAGCAGCACGACTAGCGGGAGTTCCGAGCAGTACTTC.

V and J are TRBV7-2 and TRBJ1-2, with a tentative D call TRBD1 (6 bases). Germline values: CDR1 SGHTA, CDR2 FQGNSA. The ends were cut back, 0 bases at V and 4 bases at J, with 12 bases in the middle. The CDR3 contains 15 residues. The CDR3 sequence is CASSLAQTGLYGYTF. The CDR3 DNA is TGTGCCAGCAGCTTAGCCCAGACAGGCCTCTATGGCTACACCTTC. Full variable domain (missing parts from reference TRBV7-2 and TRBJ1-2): GAGVSQSPSNKVTEKGKDVELRCDPISGHTALYWYRQSLGQGLEFLIYFQGNSAPDKSGLPSDRFSAERTGGSVSTLTIQRTQQEDSAVYLCASSLAQTGLYGYTFGSGTRLTVV.

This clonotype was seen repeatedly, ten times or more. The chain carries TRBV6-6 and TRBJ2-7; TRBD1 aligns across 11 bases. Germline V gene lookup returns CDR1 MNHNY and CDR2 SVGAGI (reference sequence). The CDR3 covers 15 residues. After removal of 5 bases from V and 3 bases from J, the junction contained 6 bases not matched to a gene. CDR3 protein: CASSGRTGGLYEQYF. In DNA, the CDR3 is TGTGCCAGCAGTGGACGGACAGGGGGCCTCTACGAGCAGTACTTC.

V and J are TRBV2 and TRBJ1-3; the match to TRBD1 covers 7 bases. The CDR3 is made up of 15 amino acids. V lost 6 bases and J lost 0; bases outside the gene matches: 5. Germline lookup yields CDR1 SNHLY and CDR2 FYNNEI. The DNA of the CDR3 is TGTGCCAGCAGCAGGACAGGAGACTCTGGAAACACCATATATTTT. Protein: CASSRTGDSGNTIYF. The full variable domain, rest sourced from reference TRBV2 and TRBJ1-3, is EPEVTQTPSHQVTQMGQEVILRCVPISNHLYFYWYRQILGQKVEFLVSFYNNEISEKSEIFDDQFSVERPDGSNFTLKIRSTKLEDSAMYFCASSRTGDSGNTIYFGEGSWLTVV.

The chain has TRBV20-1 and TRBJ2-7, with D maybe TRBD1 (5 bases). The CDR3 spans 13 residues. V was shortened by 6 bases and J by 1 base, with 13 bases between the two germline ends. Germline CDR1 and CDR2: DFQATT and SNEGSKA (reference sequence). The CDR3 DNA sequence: TGCAGTGCCCACAACCAGGGATCCTACGAGCAGTACTTC. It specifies CSAHNQGSYEQYF.

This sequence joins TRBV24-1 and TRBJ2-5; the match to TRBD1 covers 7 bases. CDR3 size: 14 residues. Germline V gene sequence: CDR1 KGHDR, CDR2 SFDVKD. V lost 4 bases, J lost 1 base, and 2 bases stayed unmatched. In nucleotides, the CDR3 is TGTGCCACCAGTGACTCAGGGGGCCAAGAGACCCAGTACTTC. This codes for CATSDSGGQETQYF.

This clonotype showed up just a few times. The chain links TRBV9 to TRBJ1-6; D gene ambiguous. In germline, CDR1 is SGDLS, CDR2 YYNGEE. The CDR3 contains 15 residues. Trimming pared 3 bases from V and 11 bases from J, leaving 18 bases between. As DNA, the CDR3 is TGTGCCAGCAGCGAGGTTTCGAGGCCCTTTCCACCCCTCCACTTT. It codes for CASSEVSRPFPPLHF. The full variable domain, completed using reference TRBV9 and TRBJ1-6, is DSGVTQTPKHLITATGQRVTLRCSPRSGDLSVYWYQQSLDQGLQFLIQYYNGEERAKGNILERFSAQQFPDLHSELNLSSLELGDSALYFCASSEVSRPFPPLHFGNGTRLTVT.

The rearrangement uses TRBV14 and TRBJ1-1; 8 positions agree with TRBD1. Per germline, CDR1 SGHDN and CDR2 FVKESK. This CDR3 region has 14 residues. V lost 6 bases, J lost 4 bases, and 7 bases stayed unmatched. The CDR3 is CASSLVTGGTEAFF. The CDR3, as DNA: TGTGCCAGCAGTTTAGTCACAGGGGGCACTGAAGCTTTCTTT.

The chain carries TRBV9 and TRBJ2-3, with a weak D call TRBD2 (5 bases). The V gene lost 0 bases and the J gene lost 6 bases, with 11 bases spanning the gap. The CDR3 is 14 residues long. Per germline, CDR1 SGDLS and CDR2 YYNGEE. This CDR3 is CASSVVDWQDTQYF. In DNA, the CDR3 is TGTGCCAGCAGCGTAGTGGACTGGCAGGATACGCAGTATTTT.

CDR3 in amino acids: CASSSTEIQETQYF. As DNA, the CDR3 is TGTGCCAGCAGCTCGACAGAGATCCAAGAGACCCAGTACTTC. The chain employs TRBV7-9 and TRBJ2-5, with D possibly being TRBD1 (5 bases). This CDR3 contains 14 residues. Trimming shortened V by 4 bases and J by 1 base, and 10 bases separated the two germline ends. Germline V gene sequence: CDR1 SEHNR, CDR2 FQNEAQ (reference sequence).

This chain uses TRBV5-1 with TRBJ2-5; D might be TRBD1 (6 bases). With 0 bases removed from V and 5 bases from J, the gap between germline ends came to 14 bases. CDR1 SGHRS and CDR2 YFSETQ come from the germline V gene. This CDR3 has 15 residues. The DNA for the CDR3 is TGCGCCAGCAGCTTGGGATCTGGGGGCGGCGAGACCCAGTACTTC. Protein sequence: CASSLGSGGGETQYF.

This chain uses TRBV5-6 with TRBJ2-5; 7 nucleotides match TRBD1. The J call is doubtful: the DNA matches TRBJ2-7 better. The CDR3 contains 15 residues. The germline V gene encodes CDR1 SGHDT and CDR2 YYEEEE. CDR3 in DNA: TGTGCCAGCAGCGCACCGGGACAGCTAGGCTACGAGCAGTACTTC. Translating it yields CASSAPGQLGYEQYF.

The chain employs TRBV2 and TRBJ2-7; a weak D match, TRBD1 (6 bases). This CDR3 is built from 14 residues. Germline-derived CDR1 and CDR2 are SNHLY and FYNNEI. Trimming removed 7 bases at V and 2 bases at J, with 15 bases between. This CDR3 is CASITGTEPYEQYF. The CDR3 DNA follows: TGTGCCAGCATTACAGGGACGGAGCCCTACGAGCAGTACTTC.

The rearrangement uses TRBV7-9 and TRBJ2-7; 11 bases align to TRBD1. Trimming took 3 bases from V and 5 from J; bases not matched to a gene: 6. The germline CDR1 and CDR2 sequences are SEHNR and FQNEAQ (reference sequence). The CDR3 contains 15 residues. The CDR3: CASSFRDRGDNEQYF. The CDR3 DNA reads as TGTGCCAGCAGCTTCCGGGACAGGGGGGATAACGAGCAGTACTTC. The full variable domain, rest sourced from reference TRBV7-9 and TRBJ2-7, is DTGVSQNPRHKITKRGQNVTFRCDPISEHNRLYWYRQTLGQGPEFLTYFQNEAQLEKSRLLSDRFSAERPKGSFSTLEIQRTEQGDSAMYLCASSFRDRGDNEQYFGPGTRLTVT.

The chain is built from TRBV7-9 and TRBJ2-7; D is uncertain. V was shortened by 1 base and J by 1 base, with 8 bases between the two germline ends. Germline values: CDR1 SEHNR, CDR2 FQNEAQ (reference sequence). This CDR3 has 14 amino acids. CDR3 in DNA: TGTGCCAGCAGCTTAGACAGCCAATCCTACGAGCAGTACTTC. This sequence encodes CASSLDSQSYEQYF.

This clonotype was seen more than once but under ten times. This CDR3 is CASSFSETSDEQFF. The CDR3 region has the DNA TGTGCCAGCAGCTTTTCGGAGACTAGCGATGAGCAGTTCTTC. The chain employs TRBV7-6 and TRBJ2-1; 8 nucleotides agree with TRBD2. The CDR3 is 14 amino acids. The trim removed 3 bases at V and 8 bases at J, leaving 6 bases unmatched. Germline V gene data show CDR1 as SGHVS and CDR2 as FNYEAQ.

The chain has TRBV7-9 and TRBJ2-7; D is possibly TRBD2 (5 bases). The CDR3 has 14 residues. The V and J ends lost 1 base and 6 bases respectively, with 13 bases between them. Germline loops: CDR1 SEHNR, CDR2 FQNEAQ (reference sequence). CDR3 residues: CASSLGASLLEQYF. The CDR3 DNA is TGTGCCAGCAGCTTAGGGGCTAGCCTCCTCGAGCAGTACTTC.

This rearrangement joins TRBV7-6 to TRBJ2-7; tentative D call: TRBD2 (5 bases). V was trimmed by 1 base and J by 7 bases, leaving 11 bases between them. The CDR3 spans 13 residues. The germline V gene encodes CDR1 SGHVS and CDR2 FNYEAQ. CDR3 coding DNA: TGTGCCAGCAGCTTAGACGGAGGATGGGAGCAGTACTTC. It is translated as CASSLDGGWEQYF.

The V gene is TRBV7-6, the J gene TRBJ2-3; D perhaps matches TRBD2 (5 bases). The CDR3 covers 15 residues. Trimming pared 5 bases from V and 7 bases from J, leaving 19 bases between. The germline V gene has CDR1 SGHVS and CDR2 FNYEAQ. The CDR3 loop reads CASSRRRAGPNTQYF. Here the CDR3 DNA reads TGTGCCAGCAGCCGCCGAAGGGCGGGTCCAAATACGCAGTATTTT.

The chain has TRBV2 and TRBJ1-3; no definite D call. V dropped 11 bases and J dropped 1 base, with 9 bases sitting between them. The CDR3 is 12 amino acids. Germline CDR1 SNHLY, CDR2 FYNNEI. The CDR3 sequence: CAVNPSGNTIYF. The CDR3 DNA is TGTGCCGTCAACCCGTCTGGAAACACCATATATTTT.

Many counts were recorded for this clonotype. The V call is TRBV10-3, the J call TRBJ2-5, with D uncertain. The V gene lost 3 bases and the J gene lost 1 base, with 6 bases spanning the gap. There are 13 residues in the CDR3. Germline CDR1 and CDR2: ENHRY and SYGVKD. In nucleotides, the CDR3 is TGTGCCATCAGTGACGGCTTCCAAGAGACCCAGTACTTC. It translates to CAISDGFQETQYF.

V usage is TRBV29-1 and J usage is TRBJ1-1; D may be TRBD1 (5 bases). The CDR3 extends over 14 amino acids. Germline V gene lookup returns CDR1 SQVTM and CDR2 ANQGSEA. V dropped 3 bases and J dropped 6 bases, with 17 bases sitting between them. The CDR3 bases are TGCAGCGTTGAGGGGGGGGGGTCGGGCTCTGAAGCTTTCTTT. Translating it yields CSVEGGGSGSEAFF. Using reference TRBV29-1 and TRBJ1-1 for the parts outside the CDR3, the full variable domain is SAVISQKPSRDICQRGTSLTIQCQVDSQVTMMFWYRQQPGQSLTLIATANQGSEATYESGFVIDKFPISRPNLTFSTLTVSNMSPEDSSIYLCSVEGGGSGSEAFFGQGTRLTVV.

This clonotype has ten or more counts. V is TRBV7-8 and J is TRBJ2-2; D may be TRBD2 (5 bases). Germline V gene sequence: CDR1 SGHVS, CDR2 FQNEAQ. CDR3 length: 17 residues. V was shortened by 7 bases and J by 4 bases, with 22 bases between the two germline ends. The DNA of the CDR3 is TGTGCCAGCACCATAAACCTTTCGTGGGAGAGCACCGGGGAGCTGTTTTTT. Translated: CASTINLSWESTGELFF.